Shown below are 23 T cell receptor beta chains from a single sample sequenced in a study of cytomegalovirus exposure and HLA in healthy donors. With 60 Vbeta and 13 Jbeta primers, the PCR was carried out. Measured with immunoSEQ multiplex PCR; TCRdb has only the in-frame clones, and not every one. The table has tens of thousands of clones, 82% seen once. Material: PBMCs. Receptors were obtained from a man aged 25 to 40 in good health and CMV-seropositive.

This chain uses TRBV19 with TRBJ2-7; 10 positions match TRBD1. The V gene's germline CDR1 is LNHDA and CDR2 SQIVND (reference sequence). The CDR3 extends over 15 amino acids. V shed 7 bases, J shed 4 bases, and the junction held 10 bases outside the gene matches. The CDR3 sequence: CASNRRGQGTYEQYF. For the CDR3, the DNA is TGTGCCAGTAACCGGCGGGGACAGGGGACGTACGAGCAGTACTTC. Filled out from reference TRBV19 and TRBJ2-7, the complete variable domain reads DGGITQSPKYLFRKEGQNVTLSCEQNLNHDAMYWYRQDPGQGLRLIYYSQIVNDFQKGDIAEGYSVSREKKESFPLTVTSAQKNPTAFYLCASNRRGQGTYEQYFGPGTRLTVT.

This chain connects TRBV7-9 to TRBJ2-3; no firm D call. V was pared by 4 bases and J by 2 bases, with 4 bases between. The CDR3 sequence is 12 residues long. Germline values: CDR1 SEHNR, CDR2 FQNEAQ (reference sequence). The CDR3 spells CASSSNTDTQYF. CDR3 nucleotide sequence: TGTGCCAGCAGCTCCAACACAGATACGCAGTATTTT. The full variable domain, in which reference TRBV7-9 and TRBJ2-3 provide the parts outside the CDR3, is DTGVSQNPRHKITKRGQNVTFRCDPISEHNRLYWYRQTLGQGPEFLTYFQNEAQLEKSRLLSDRFSAERPKGSFSTLEIQRTEQGDSAMYLCASSSNTDTQYFGPGTRLTVL.

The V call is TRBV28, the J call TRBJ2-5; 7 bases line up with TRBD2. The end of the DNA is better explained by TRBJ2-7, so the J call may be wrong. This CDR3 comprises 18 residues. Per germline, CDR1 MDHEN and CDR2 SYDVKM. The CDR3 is CASSRRGAGVPGGYEQYF. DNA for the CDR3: TGTGCCAGCAGTCGCCGAGGGGCGGGAGTCCCGGGAGGTTACGAGCAGTACTTC.

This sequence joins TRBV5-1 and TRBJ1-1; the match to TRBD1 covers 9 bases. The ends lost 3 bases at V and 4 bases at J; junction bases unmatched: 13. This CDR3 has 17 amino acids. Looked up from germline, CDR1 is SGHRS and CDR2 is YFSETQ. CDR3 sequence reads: CASSSSRDRVRGTEAFF. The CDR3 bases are TGCGCCAGCAGCTCGTCCCGGGACAGGGTCCGAGGCACTGAAGCTTTCTTT.

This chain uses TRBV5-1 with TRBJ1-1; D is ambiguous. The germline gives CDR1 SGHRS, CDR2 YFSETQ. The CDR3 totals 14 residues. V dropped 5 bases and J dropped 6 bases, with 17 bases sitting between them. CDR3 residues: CASRTKDIESEAFF. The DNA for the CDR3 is TGCGCCAGCAGGACTAAGGATATCGAATCTGAAGCTTTCTTT.

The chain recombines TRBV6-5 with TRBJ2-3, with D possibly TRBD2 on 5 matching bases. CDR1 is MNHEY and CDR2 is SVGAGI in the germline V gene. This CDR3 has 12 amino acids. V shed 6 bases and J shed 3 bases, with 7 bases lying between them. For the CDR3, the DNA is TGTGCCAGCAGGGGGAGTACAGATACGCAGTATTTT. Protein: CASRGSTDTQYF.

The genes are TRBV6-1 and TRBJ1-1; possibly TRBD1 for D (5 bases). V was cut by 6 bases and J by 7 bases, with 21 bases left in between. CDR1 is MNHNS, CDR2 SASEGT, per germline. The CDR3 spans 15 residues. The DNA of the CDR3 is TGTGCCAGCAGGAGGGGTGGGGGGGGAGGTGATGAAGCTTTCTTT. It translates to CASRRGGGGGDEAFF.

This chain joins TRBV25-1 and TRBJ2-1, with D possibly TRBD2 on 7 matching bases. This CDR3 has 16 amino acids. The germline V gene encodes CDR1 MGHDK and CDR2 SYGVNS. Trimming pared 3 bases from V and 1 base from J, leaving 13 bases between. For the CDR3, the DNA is TGTGCCAGCAGTGAGGCCGGGGGGACATCCTACAATGAGCAGTTCTTC. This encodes CASSEAGGTSYNEQFF.

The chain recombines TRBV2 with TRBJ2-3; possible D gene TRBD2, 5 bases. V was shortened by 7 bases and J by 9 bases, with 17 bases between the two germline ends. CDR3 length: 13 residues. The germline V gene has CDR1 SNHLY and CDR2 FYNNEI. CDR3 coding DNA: TGTGCCAGCACATTGGAGGAGCGTAAAACGCAGTATTTT. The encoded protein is CASTLEERKTQYF.

DNA of the CDR3: TGTGCCAGCAGTTTAGGCGGGAGGAGCGAGGAGACCCAGTACTTC. It is translated as CASSLGGRSEETQYF. V usage is TRBV27 and J usage is TRBJ2-5; TRBD2 matches 8 bases. V trimming: 2 bases; J trimming: 5 bases; junction bases outside the gene matches: 7. Germline V CDR1 and CDR2: MNHEY, SMNVEV (reference sequence). CDR3 length: 15 amino acids.

This CDR3 reads CAAGTQIMNTEAFF. In nucleotides, the CDR3 is TGTGCCGCGGGAACCCAAATAATGAACACTGAAGCTTTCTTT. V usage is TRBV30 and J usage is TRBJ1-1; D is unresolved. V lost 8 bases to trimming and J lost 0 bases, with 16 bases between them. Germline V gives CDR1 GTSNPN, CDR2 SVGIG (reference sequence). The CDR3 is made up of 14 amino acids.

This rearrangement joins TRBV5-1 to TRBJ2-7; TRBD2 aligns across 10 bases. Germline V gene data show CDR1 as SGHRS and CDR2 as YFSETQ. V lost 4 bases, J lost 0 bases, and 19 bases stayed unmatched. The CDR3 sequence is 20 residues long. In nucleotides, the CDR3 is TGCGCCAGCAGCACGACAGGGTGGGCTAGCGGGAGTCTTATCTCCTACGAGCAGTACTTC. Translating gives CASSTTGWASGSLISYEQYF.

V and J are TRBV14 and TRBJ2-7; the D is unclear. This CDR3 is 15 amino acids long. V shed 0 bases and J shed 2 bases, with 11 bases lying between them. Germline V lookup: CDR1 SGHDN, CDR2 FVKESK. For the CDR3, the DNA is TGTGCCAGCAGCCAAGATAGGAGCTATACCTACGAGCAGTACTTC. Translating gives CASSQDRSYTYEQYF.

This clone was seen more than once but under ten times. The CDR3 sequence is CASSYKQGLYSNQPQHF. The CDR3 DNA reads TGTGCCAGCAGTTACAAACAGGGGCTCTATAGCAATCAGCCCCAGCATTTT. The chain combines TRBV6-8 with TRBJ1-5; TRBD1 matches at 7 bases. Germline trimming cut 2 bases from V and 0 bases from J; bases unmatched to any gene: 7. Germline V gives CDR1 MNHGY, CDR2 SAAAGT. The CDR3 sequence is 17 residues long.

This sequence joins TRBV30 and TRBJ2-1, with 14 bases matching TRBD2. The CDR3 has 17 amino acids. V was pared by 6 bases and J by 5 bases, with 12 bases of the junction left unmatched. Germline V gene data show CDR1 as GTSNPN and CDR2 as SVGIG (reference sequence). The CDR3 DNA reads TGTGCCTGTACGCCGGGACTAGCGGGAGCGGTCCACAATGAGCAGTTCTTC. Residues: CACTPGLAGAVHNEQFF.

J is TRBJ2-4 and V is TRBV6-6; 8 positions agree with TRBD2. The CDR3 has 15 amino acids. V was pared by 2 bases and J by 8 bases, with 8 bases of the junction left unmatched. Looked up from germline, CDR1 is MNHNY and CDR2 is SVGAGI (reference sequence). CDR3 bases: TGTGCCAGCAGTTACAGCGCCAGCGGGAGTCACATTCAGTACTTC. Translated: CASSYSASGSHIQYF.

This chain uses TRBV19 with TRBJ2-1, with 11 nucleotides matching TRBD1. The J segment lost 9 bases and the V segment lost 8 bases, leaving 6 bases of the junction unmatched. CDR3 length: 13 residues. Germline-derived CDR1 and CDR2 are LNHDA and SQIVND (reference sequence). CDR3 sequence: CASAGQGAGEQFF. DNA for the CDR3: TGTGCCAGTGCCGGACAGGGGGCCGGTGAGCAGTTCTTC. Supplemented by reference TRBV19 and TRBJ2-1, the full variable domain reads DGGITQSPKYLFRKEGQNVTLSCEQNLNHDAMYWYRQDPGQGLRLIYYSQIVNDFQKGDIAEGYSVSREKKESFPLTVTSAQKNPTAFYLCASAGQGAGEQFFGPGTRLTVL.

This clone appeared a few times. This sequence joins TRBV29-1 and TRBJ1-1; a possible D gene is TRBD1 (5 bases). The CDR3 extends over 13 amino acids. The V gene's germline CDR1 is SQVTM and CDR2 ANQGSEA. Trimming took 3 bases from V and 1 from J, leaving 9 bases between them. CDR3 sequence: CSVDRQGNTEAFF. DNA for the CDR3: TGCAGCGTTGACCGGCAGGGGAACACTGAAGCTTTCTTT.

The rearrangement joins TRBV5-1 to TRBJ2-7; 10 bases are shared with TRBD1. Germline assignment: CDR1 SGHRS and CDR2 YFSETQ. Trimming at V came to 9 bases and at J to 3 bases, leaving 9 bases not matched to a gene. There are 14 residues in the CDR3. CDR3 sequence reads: CATSSGTGVYEQYF. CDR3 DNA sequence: TGCGCCACCTCCTCCGGGACAGGGGTCTACGAGCAGTACTTC.

The CDR3 nucleotides are TGTGCCAGTATTAACCCTGGAGCAGATACGCAGTATTTT. It specifies CASINPGADTQYF. The chain has TRBV19 and TRBJ2-3; D ambiguous. The germline V gene has CDR1 LNHDA and CDR2 SQIVND (reference sequence). Trimming removed 7 bases at V and 4 bases at J, with 12 bases between. CDR3 length equals 13 residues.

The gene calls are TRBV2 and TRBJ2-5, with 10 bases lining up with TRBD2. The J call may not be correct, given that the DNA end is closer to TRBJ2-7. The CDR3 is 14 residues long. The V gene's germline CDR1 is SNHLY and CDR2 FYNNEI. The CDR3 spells CASSETSGAYEQYF. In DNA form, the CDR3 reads TGTGCCAGCAGTGAAACTAGCGGGGCCTACGAGCAGTACTTC.

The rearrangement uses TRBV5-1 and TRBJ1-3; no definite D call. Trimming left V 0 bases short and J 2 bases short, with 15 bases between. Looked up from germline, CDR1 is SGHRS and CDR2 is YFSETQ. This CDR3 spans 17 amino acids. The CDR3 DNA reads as TGCGCCAGCAGCTTGGGCAGTCTGGCCGGGGCTGGAAACACCATATATTTT. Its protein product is CASSLGSLAGAGNTIYF.

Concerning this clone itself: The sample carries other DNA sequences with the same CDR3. This CDR3 is CASSFGGNTEAFF. The CDR3 nucleotides are TGTGCCAGCAGCTTCGGAGGGAACACTGAAGCTTTCTTT. The chain joins TRBV7-2 to TRBJ1-1, with D unclear. The CDR3 extends over 13 amino acids. Trimming stripped 3 bases from V and 1 base from J, with 6 bases between. Germline V CDR1 and CDR2: SGHTA, FQGNSA.